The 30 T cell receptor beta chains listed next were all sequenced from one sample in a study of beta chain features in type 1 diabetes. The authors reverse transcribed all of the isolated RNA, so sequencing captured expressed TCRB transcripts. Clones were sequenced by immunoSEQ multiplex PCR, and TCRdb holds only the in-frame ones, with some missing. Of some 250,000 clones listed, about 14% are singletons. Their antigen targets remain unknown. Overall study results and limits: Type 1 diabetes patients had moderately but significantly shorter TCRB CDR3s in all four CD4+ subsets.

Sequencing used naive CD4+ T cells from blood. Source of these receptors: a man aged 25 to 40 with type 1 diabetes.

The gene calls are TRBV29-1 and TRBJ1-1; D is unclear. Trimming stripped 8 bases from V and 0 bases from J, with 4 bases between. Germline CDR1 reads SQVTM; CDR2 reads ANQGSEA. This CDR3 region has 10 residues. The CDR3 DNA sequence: TGCAGCCTAATGAACACTGAAGCTTTCTTT. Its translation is CSLMNTEAFF.

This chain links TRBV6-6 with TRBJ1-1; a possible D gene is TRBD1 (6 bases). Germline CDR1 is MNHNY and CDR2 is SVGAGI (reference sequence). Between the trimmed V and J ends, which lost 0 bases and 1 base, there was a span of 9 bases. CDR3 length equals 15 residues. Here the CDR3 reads CASSYSAGANTEAFF. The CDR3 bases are TGTGCCAGCAGTTACTCAGCAGGGGCGAACACTGAAGCTTTCTTT.

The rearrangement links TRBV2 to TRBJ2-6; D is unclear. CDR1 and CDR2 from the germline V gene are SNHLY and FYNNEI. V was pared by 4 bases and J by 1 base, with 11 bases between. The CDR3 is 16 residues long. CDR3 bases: TGTGCCAGCAGTGCGGCTAGATCTTCTGGGGCCAACGTCCTGACTTTC. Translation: CASSAARSSGANVLTF.

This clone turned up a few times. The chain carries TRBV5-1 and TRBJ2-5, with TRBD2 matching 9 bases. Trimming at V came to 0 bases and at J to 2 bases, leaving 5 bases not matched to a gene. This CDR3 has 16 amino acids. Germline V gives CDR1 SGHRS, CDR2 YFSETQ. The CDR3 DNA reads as TGCGCCAGCAGCTTGGCGCCTAGCGGGGCACAAGAGACCCAGTACTTC. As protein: CASSLAPSGAQETQYF.

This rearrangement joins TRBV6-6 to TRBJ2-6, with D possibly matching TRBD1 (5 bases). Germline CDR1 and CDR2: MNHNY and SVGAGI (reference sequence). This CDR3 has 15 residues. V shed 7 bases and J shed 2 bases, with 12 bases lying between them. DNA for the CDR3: TGTGCCAGCACCTTATGGGGCCCTGGGGCCAACGTCCTGACTTTC. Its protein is CASTLWGPGANVLTF.

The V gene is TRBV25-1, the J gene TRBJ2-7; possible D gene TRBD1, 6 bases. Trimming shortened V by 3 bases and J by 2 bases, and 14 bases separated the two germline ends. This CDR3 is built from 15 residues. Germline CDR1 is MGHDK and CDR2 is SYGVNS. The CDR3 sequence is CASSDPGQRPYEQYF. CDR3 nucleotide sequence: TGTGCCAGCAGTGATCCCGGACAGAGGCCCTACGAGCAGTACTTC.

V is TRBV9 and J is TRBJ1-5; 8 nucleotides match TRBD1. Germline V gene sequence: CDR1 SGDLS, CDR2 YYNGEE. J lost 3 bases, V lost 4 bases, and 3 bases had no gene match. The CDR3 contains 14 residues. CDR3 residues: CASSPTGVNQPQHF. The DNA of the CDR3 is TGTGCCAGCAGCCCGACAGGGGTCAATCAGCCCCAGCATTTT.

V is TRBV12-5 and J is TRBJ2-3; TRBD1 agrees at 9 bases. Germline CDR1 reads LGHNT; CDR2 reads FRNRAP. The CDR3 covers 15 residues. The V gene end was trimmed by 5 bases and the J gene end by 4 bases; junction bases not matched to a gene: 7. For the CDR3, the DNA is TGTGCTAGTGGTCCCATGGGGACAGGGTCAGATACGCAGTATTTT. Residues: CASGPMGTGSDTQYF.

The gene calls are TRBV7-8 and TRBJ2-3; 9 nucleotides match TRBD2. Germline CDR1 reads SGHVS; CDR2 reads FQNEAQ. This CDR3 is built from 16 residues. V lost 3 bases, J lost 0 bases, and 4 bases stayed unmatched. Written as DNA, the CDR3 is TGTGCCAGCAGCTTTGGGCTAGCGGGGAGCACAGATACGCAGTATTTT. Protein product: CASSFGLAGSTDTQYF.

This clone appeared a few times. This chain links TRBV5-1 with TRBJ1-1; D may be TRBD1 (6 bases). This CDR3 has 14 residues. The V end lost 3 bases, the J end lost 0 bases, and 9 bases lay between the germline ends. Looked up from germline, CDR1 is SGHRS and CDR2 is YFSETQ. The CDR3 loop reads CASSSGHLNTEAFF. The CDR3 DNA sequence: TGCGCCAGCAGCTCGGGACACCTGAACACTGAAGCTTTCTTT.

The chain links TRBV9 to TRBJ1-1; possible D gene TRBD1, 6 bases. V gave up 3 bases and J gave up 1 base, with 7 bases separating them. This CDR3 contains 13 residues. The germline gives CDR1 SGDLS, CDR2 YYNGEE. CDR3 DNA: TGTGCCAGCAGCGGGACAGAGAACACTGAAGCTTTCTTT. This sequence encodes CASSGTENTEAFF.

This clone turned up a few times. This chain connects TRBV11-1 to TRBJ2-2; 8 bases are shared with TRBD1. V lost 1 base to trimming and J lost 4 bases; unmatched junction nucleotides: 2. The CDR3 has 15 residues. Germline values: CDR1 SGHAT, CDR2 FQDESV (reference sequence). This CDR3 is CASSLVRGLTGELFF. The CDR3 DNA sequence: TGTGCCAGCAGCTTAGTCAGGGGGCTCACCGGGGAGCTGTTTTTT.

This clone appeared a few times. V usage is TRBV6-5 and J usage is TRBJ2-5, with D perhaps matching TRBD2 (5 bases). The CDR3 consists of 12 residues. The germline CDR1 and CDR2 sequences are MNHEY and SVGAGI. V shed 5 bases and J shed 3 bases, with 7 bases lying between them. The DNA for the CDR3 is TGTGCCAGCAGTGAGAGGGAAGAGACCCAGTACTTC. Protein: CASSEREETQYF.

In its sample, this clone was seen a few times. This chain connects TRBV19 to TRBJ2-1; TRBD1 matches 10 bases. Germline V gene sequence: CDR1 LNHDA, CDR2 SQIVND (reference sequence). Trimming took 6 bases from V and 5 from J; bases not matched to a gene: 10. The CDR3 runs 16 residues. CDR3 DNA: TGTGCCAGTAGGAAGTGGACAGGGGGATTGAACAATGAGCAGTTCTTC. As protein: CASRKWTGGLNNEQFF.

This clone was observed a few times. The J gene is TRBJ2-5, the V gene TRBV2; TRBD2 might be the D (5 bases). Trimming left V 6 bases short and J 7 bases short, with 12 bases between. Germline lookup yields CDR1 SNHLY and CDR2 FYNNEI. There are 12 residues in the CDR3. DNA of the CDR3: TGTGCCAGCAGCGCCGAGGGTGGGACCCAGTACTTC. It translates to CASSAEGGTQYF.

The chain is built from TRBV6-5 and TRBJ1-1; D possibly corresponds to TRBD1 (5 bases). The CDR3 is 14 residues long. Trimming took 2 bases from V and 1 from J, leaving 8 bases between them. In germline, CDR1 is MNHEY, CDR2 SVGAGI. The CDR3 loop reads CASSYQGTNTEAFF. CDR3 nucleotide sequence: TGTGCCAGCAGTTACCAGGGCACGAACACTGAAGCTTTCTTT.

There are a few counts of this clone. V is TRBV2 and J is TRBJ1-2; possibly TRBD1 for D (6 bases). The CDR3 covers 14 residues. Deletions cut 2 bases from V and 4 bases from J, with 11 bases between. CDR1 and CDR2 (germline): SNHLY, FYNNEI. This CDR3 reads CASSELRQVYGYTF. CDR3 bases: TGTGCCAGCAGTGAACTACGACAGGTCTATGGCTACACCTTC.

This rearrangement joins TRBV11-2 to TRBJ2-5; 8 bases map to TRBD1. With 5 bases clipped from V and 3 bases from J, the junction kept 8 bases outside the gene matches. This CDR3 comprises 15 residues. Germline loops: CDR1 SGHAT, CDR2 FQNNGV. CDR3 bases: TGTGCCAGCAGCCCACCGGGACAGGCCAAAGAGACCCAGTACTTC. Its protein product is CASSPPGQAKETQYF. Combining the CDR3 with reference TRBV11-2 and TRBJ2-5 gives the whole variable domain EAGVAQSPRYKIIEKRQSVAFWCNPISGHATLYWYQQILGQGPKLLIQFQNNGVVDDSQLPKDRFSAERLKGVDSTLKIQPAKLEDSAVYLCASSPPGQAKETQYFGPGTRLLVL.

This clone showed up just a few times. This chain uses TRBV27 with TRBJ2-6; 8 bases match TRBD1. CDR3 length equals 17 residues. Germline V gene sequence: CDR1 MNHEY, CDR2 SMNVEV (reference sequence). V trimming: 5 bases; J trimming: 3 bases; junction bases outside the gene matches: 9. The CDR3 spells CASSKDRAVGGANVLTF. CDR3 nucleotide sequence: TGTGCCAGCAGTAAGGACAGGGCGGTTGGTGGGGCCAACGTCCTGACTTTC.

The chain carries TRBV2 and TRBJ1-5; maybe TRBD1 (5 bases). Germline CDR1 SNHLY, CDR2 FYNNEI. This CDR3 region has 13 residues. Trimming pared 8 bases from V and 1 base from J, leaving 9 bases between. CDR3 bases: TGTGCCAGCGGAGGGGAGAGCAATCAGCCCCAGCATTTT. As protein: CASGGESNQPQHF. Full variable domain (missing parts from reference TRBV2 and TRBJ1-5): EPEVTQTPSHQVTQMGQEVILRCVPISNHLYFYWYRQILGQKVEFLVSFYNNEISEKSEIFDDQFSVERPDGSNFTLKIRSTKLEDSAMYFCASGGESNQPQHFGDGTRLSIL.

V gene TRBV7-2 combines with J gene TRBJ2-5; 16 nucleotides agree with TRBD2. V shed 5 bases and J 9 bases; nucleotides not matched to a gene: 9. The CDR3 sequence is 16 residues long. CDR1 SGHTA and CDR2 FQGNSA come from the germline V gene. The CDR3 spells CASSLAGTSGRAAQYF. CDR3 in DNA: TGTGCCAGCAGCCTCGCCGGGACTAGCGGGAGGGCGGCCCAGTACTTC.

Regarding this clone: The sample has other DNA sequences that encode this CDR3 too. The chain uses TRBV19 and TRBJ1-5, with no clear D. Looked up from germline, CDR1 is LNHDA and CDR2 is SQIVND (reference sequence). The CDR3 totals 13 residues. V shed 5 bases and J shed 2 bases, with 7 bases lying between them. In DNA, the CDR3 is TGTGCCAGTAGTTCTCAGGGCAATCAGCCCCAGCATTTT. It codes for CASSSQGNQPQHF.

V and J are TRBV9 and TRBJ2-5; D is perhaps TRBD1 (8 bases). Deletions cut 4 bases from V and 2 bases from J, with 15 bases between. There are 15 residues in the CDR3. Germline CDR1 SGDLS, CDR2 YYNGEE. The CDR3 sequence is CASSPGGQGQETQYF. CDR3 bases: TGTGCCAGCAGCCCGGGAGGACAGGGACAAGAGACCCAGTACTTC.

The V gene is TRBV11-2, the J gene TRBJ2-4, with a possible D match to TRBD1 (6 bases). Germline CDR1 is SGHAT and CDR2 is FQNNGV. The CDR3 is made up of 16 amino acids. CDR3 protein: CVLNTQGCEAKNIQYF. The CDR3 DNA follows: TGTGTCCTGAATACCCAGGGGTGTGAAGCCAAAAACATTCAGTACTTC.

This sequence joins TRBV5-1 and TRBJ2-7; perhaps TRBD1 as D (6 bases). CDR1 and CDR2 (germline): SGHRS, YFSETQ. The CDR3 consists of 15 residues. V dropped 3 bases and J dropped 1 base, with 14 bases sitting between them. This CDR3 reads CASSSGTSISYEQYF. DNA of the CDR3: TGCGCCAGCAGCTCCGGGACAAGTATTTCCTACGAGCAGTACTTC.

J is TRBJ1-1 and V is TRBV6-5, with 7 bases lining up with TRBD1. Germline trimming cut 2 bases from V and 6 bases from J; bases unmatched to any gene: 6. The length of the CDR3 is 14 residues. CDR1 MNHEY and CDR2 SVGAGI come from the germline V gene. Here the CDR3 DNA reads TGTGCCAGCAGTTACGCACCCGGGACAGCTGAAGCTTTCTTT. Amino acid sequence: CASSYAPGTAEAFF.

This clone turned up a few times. CDR3 region: CASSRQRETQYF. CDR3 coding DNA: TGTGCCAGCAGTCGTCAGAGGGAGACCCAGTACTTC. The genes are TRBV25-1 and TRBJ2-5; D remains unclear. Trimming took off 5 bases at V and 5 bases at J, with 9 bases between the two ends. There are 12 residues in the CDR3. Looked up from germline, CDR1 is MGHDK and CDR2 is SYGVNS.

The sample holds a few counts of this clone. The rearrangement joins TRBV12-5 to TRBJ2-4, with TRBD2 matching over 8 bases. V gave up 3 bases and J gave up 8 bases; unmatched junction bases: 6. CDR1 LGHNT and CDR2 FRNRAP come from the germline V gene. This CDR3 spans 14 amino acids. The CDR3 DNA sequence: TGTGCTAGTGGTTTAGCCCAACTAGCGGACATTCAGTACTTC. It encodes CASGLAQLADIQYF.

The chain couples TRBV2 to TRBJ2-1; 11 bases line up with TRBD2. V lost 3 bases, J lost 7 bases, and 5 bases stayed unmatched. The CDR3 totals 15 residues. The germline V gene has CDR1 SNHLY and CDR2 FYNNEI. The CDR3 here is CASSDTSGSPNEQFF. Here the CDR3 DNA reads TGTGCCAGCAGTGACACTAGCGGGAGTCCAAATGAGCAGTTCTTC.

The chain's CDR3 is CASSQVWGAGDSYEQYF. CDR3 coding DNA: TGCGCCAGCAGCCAAGTATGGGGAGCAGGGGACTCCTACGAGCAGTACTTC. The chain links TRBV4-1 to TRBJ2-7; tentatively, D is TRBD1 (6 bases). The germline V gene encodes CDR1 MGHRA and CDR2 YSYEKL. The CDR3 is 17 residues long. V was cut by 1 base and J by 0 bases, with 16 bases left in between.